This TCR beta chain was sequenced in a study of follicular helper T cells after annual influenza vaccination. The time point here: 2015-2016 season, pre-vaccination. Trimming stripped 8 bases from V and 10 bases from J, with 21 bases between. Germline V gene sequence: CDR1 SGHNT, CDR2 YENEEA. The CDR3 runs to 14 residues. The data were produced by immunoSEQ multiplex PCR, yet TCRdb's version contains in-frame clones alone and is incomplete. The sample includes approximately 500 clones, 83% of them seen just once. The specimen was CXCR5+ CD38+ circulating T follicular helper cells from blood, collected on the day of influenza vaccination. Regarding subset: circulating Tfh, non-naive CD4+CXCR5+PD-1+ (ICOS+CD38+ or ICOS-CD38-). This sequence was found in an adult who received the influenza vaccine. The V gene is TRBV11-3, the J gene TRBJ2-1, with D possibly being TRBD1 (6 bases). The CDR3 region has the DNA TGTGCCAGCTCCCCGGGACACCGACCCGCCGAGCAGTTCTTC. It translates to CASSPGHRPAEQFF.